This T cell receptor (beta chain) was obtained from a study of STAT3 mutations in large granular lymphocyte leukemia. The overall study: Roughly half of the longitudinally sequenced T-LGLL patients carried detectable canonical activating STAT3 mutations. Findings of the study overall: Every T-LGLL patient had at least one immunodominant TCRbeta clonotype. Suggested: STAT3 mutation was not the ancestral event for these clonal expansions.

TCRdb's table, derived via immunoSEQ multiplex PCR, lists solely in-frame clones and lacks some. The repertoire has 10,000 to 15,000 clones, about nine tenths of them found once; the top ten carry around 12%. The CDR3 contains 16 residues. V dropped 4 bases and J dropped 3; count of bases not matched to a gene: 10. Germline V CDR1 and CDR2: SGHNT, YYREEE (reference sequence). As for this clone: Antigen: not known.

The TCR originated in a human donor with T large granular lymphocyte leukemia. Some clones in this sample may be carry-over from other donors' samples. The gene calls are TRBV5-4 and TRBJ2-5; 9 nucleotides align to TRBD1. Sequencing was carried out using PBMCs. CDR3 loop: CASSKTGQGEEETQYF. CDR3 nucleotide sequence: TGTGCCAGCAGCAAGACGGGACAGGGAGAGGAAGAGACCCAGTACTTC.